Listed below are T cell receptor beta chains from one sample, sequenced in a study of cytomegalovirus exposure and HLA in healthy donors. Method: immunoSEQ multiplex PCR; TCRdb's copy keeps in-frame clones and lacks some. The sample records over 130,000 clones, just under 65% being singletons. The sequenced sample was PBMCs. Source of these receptors: a woman aged 60-75 years in good health and CMV-seropositive. CDR3s include the opening cysteine and the closing phenylalanine or tryptophan. A D gene is named only where the DNA matches it firmly. Clone size, where shown, is once, few, many, or a class for clones that have expanded.

clone size	CDR3 length	V gene	D gene	J gene	CDR3 protein
.	17	TRBV9	TRBD1	TRBJ2-6	CASSVGTGVSGANVLTF
once	14	TRBV28	TRBD2	TRBJ2-7	CASTAGGSSYEQYF
few	15	TRBV2	.	TRBJ1-1	CASKWGREVNTEAFF
.	16	TRBV5-1	TRBD2	TRBJ2-2	CASSLAGGPGTGELFF
few	15	TRBV5-1	TRBD1	TRBJ2-5	CASSIQGAYQETQYF
once	12	TRBV11-2	.	TRBJ2-2	CASSPNTGELFF
few	18	TRBV28	.	TRBJ2-3	CASSTIKLADEATDTQYF
.	12	TRBV18	.	TRBJ2-3	CASSRGLDTQYF
.	10	TRBV5-8	.	TRBJ2-1	CAIRSGKQFF
.	14	TRBV18	TRBD1	TRBJ1-1	CASSPDRVNTEAFF
.	15	TRBV9	.	TRBJ2-3	CASSVTRSPTDTQYF
.	15	TRBV28	.	TRBJ2-1	CASSSAGSSYNEQFF
.	15	TRBV4-3	.	TRBJ2-5	CASSQGDNIQETQYF
.	12	TRBV28	TRBD1	TRBJ2-7	CATTGEGYEQYF
.	14	TRBV9	TRBD2	TRBJ2-7	CASSVQSGAWEQYF
.	13	TRBV6-1	.	TRBJ1-4	CASRGGFWEKLFF
.	13	TRBV29-1	TRBD1	TRBJ1-2	CSVLQGTRYGYTF
.	15	TRBV7-9	.	TRBJ2-5	CASSWGSQIPETQYF
.	14	TRBV5-4	TRBD1	TRBJ2-3	CASMDRGRTDTQYF
.	16	TRBV9	.	TRBJ2-7	CASSVEAGSNSYEQYF
few	13	TRBV28	TRBD1	TRBJ2-1	CASSLDRGNEQFF
.	16	TRBV6-1	.	TRBJ1-2	CASSAQGQLGSGGYTF
.	13	TRBV6-1	.	TRBJ2-2	CASSTGPTGELFF
.	14	TRBV7-9	TRBD2	TRBJ2-7	CASRTSGASYEQYF
.	14	TRBV28	.	TRBJ1-4	CASSLFGANEKLFF
.	13	TRBV5-4	.	TRBJ1-1	CASSFGRGGEAFF
.	17	TRBV5-6	.	TRBJ2-1	CASKRQGTTLSYNEQFF
.	15	TRBV27	.	TRBJ1-6	CASSLRTGSYSPLHF
.	13	TRBV7-6	TRBD1	TRBJ2-7	CASSFQQGNEQYF
.	15	TRBV4-3	TRBD1	TRBJ2-3	CASSQTRQGTDTQYF
few	18	TRBV4-2	TRBD2	TRBJ2-3	CASSQDSGTSGNTDTQYF
.	14	TRBV28	TRBD2	TRBJ2-7	CASSSGTNSNEQYF
.	16	TRBV15	.	TRBJ1-5	CATSRDLGESNQPQHF
.	15	TRBV10-3	TRBD2	TRBJ2-1	CAIRVAGGGANEQFF
.	12	TRBV29-1	.	TRBJ1-2	CSVSTGNYGYTF
.	13	TRBV5-6	TRBD1	TRBJ2-7	CASSWDRGGEQYF
few	18	TRBV7-9	.	TRBJ1-1	CASSLTGLSSHVGTEAFF
.	12	TRBV10-3	TRBD1	TRBJ1-5	CAISTGEQPQHF
.	16	TRBV7-2	.	TRBJ2-1	CASSLEGGVSYNEQFF
few	15	TRBV5-6	TRBD1	TRBJ2-2	CASSLMGQDYGELFF
.	14	TRBV25-1	.	TRBJ1-3	CASSDHSSGNTIYF
.	15	TRBV4-3	TRBD2	TRBJ2-7	CASSQEAGGLYEQYF